These T cell receptor beta chains were read from a single sample in a study of CD8 T cell repertoires and HIV-1 epitope variants. Profiled with immunoSEQ multiplex PCR; TCRdb holds only in-frame clones, not every one. The profile covers about 95,000 clones, with around 75% appearing a single time and 25% to 30% taken by the ten largest. The sample consisted of uncultured baseline CD8+ T cells from peripheral blood mononuclear cells (PBMCs). These receptors came from a male donor with HIV. Each CDR3 is given with its conserved first and last residue. D genes are given only for firm matches. Size tells how often a clone was seen (once, few, many) or the class of an expanded clone, and some rows leave it out.

clone_size j_call cdr3_length d_call v_call cdr3_aa cdr3_nt
NA TRBJ2-1 15 TRBD2 TRBV7-8 CASSLRTSGVGEQFF TGTGCCAGCAGCCTCCGGACTAGCGGGGTAGGTGAGCAGTTCTTC
NA TRBJ2-7 12 NA TRBV2 CASLLSAHEQYF TGTGCCAGCCTTTTATCGGCTCACGAGCAGTACTTC
NA TRBJ2-2 16 TRBD2 TRBV28 CASIESGGTNTGELFF TGTGCCAGCATCGAGAGCGGGGGAACGAACACCGGGGAGCTGTTTTTT
NA TRBJ1-1 14 NA TRBV30 CAWRAGVVGTEAFF TGTGCCTGGAGGGCAGGGGTTGTGGGCACTGAAGCTTTCTTT
NA TRBJ1-2 16 NA TRBV5-1 CASSQDPVELDYGYTF TGCGCCAGCAGCCAAGATCCCGTCGAACTCGACTATGGCTACACCTTC
NA TRBJ2-3 15 NA TRBV6-4 CASSVDGSSTDTQYF TGTGCCAGCAGTGTGGACGGGTCAAGCACAGATACGCAGTATTTT
NA TRBJ2-5 12 NA TRBV28 CASTWGRGSQYF TGTGCCAGCACCTGGGGTAGGGGGAGCCAGTACTTC
NA TRBJ2-7 15 TRBD1 TRBV7-3 CASSRSGTGVHEQYF TGTGCCAGCAGCCGATCCGGGACAGGGGTACACGAGCAGTACTTC
NA TRBJ2-1 13 TRBD1 TRBV28 CATRGPPSYEQFF TGTGCCACCAGGGGGCCCCCGTCCTATGAGCAGTTCTTC
once TRBJ2-7 12 NA TRBV7-2 CASSEVGYEQYF TGTGCCAGCAGCGAAGTGGGGTACGAGCAGTACTTC
NA TRBJ1-2 16 NA TRBV30 CAWSVLRDLNNYGYTF TGTGCCTGGAGTGTACTCAGGGATCTCAATAACTATGGCTACACCTTC
NA TRBJ2-2 16 NA TRBV7-2 CASSSRRVSNTGELFF TGTGCCAGCAGCTCCCGCCGGGTTTCGAACACCGGGGAGCTGTTTTTT
NA TRBJ1-3 17 TRBD1 TRBV7-2 CATEDRGVPGRGNTIYF TGTGCCACCGAGGACAGGGGAGTTCCCGGAAGAGGAAACACCATATATTTT
NA TRBJ1-4 16 TRBD1 TRBV5-4 CASSDRGVATNEKLFF TGTGCCAGCAGCGACAGGGGAGTTGCAACTAATGAAAAACTGTTTTTT
NA TRBJ2-3 15 TRBD2 TRBV5-6 CASMGLADNTDTQYF TGTGCCAGCATGGGCCTAGCGGATAACACAGATACGCAGTATTTT
few TRBJ2-1 14 TRBD2 TRBV18 CASSPELAGREQFF TGTGCCAGCTCACCAGAACTAGCGGGGCGGGAGCAGTTCTTC
NA TRBJ2-5 10 NA TRBV29-1 CSALAETQYF TGCAGCGCCCTGGCTGAGACCCAGTACTTC
NA TRBJ2-1 13 TRBD1 TRBV27 CASGQGNYNEQFF TGTGCCAGCGGACAGGGGAATTACAATGAGCAGTTCTTC
few TRBJ1-4 15 NA TRBV27 CASSLGDYATEKLFF TGTGCCAGCAGTTTAGGGGATTACGCGACTGAAAAACTGTTTTTT
NA TRBJ2-1 16 TRBD2 TRBV28 CASSLDRTSGSYEQFF TGTGCCAGCAGTTTAGACAGGACTAGCGGGAGTTATGAGCAGTTCTTC
few TRBJ1-5 15 NA TRBV7-9 CASSPTTGFGQPQHF TGTGCCAGCAGCCCTACCACAGGGTTTGGTCAGCCCCAGCATTTT
NA TRBJ1-2 15 NA TRBV28 CASSSPVATSYGYTF TGTGCCAGCAGTTCTCCGGTGGCGACGAGCTATGGCTACACCTTC
NA TRBJ2-7 13 TRBD1 TRBV7-9 CASSGTASYEQYF TGTGCCAGCAGTGGGACAGCCTCCTACGAGCAGTACTTC
NA TRBJ1-2 14 TRBD1 TRBV5-5 CASSFGGGNYGYTF TGTGCCAGCAGCTTTGGAGGGGGCAACTATGGCTACACCTTC
NA TRBJ2-7 15 TRBD1 TRBV7-9 CASSFTGTGGPEQYF TGTGCCAGCAGCTTTACTGGGACAGGGGGTCCCGAGCAGTACTTC
NA TRBJ2-2 13 NA TRBV5-1 CASRFDNTGELFF TGCGCCAGCAGATTCGATAACACCGGGGAGCTGTTTTTT
NA TRBJ1-1 14 NA TRBV4-1 CASSGPTVGTEAFF TGCGCCAGCAGCGGTCCGACAGTGGGCACTGAAGCTTTCTTT
NA TRBJ2-2 14 TRBD1 TRBV5-1 CASSSGTDTGELFF TGCGCCAGCAGCTCCGGGACAGACACCGGGGAGCTGTTTTTT
NA TRBJ1-6 16 TRBD1 TRBV18 CASSPPTGTENSPLHF TGTGCCAGCTCACCACCCACCGGGACAGAGAATTCACCCCTCCACTTT
NA TRBJ1-4 18 TRBD1 TRBV4-1 CASSQDGRGLATNEKLFF TGCGCCAGCAGCCAAGATGGAAGGGGGCTTGCAACTAATGAAAAACTGTTTTTT
NA TRBJ1-6 15 TRBD1 TRBV2 CASSRDSSYNSPLHF TGTGCCAGCAGTAGGGACAGCTCCTATAATTCACCCCTCCACTTT
many TRBJ1-1 13 NA TRBV30 CAWSVQPSSEAFF TGTGCCTGGAGTGTACAACCGAGCAGTGAAGCTTTCTTT
NA TRBJ2-7 16 NA TRBV4-1 CASSQAPPPTSYEQYF TGCGCCAGCAGCCAAGCACCCCCACCGACCTCCTACGAGCAGTACTTC
NA TRBJ1-2 13 NA TRBV15 CATSSPGIYGYTF TGTGCCACCAGCAGTCCCGGGATCTATGGCTACACCTTC
NA TRBJ1-2 15 NA TRBV9 CASSVEASSNYGYTF TGTGCCAGCAGCGTAGAGGCCAGTTCTAACTATGGCTACACCTTC
NA TRBJ2-7 14 TRBD1 TRBV5-1 CASSWGTGPREQYF TGCGCCAGCAGCTGGGGGACAGGGCCGCGCGAGCAGTACTTC
NA TRBJ2-1 15 TRBD2 TRBV7-7 CASSPTSGLYNEQFF TGTGCCAGCAGCCCAACTAGCGGGCTATACAATGAGCAGTTCTTC
NA TRBJ1-5 13 NA TRBV7-9 CASSLRPNQPQHF TGTGCCAGCAGCCTTCGACCTAATCAGCCCCAGCATTTT
NA TRBJ1-2 17 TRBD1 TRBV7-8 CASSRLRITGENDGYTF TGTGCCAGCAGCCGCTTGAGAATTACAGGGGAAAATGATGGCTACACCTTC
NA TRBJ2-6 18 NA TRBV2 CASSEALLGATGANVLTF TGTGCCAGCAGTGAAGCGCTTCTGGGGGCTACTGGGGCCAACGTCCTGACTTTC
NA TRBJ1-2 9 NA TRBV9 CASTYGYTF TGTGCCAGTACGTATGGCTACACCTTC
NA TRBJ1-2 15 TRBD1 TRBV19 CASSIKGQDSYGYTF TGTGCCAGTAGTATCAAGGGACAGGACTCCTATGGCTACACCTTC
NA TRBJ2-7 14 TRBD2 TRBV7-2 CASSQIAGDYEQYF TGTGCCAGCAGCCAGATAGCGGGAGACTACGAGCAGTACTTC
NA TRBJ2-7 15 TRBD1 TRBV4-2 CASSPSWDSWGEQYF TGTGCCAGCAGCCCTTCGTGGGACAGTTGGGGCGAGCAGTACTTC
NA TRBJ1-3 17 TRBD1 TRBV7-2 CASSWGQGTTSGNTIYF TGTGCCAGCAGCTGGGGACAGGGGACAACCTCCGGAAACACCATATATTTT
NA TRBJ2-7 13 NA TRBV28 CASSFAGFYEQYF TGTGCCAGCAGTTTCGCAGGATTCTACGAGCAGTACTTC
NA TRBJ1-2 14 NA TRBV5-1 CASSLGANNYGYTF TGCGCCAGCAGCTTGGGGGCGAATAACTATGGCTACACCTTC
once TRBJ1-6 17 NA TRBV5-1 CASSQAPSSSYNSPLHF TGCGCCAGCAGCCAAGCACCTTCTAGCTCCTATAATTCACCCCTCCACTTT
NA TRBJ2-7 15 TRBD1 TRBV5-5 CASSLDGQARYEQYF TGTGCCAGCAGCTTGGACGGACAGGCCCGCTACGAGCAGTACTTC
NA TRBJ2-7 15 TRBD2 TRBV5-4 CASSFKAGVSYEQYF TGTGCCAGCAGCTTTAAAGCGGGGGTCTCCTACGAGCAGTACTTC
NA TRBJ1-1 13 NA TRBV4-1 CASSHLQATEAFF TGCGCCAGCAGCCATTTACAGGCTACTGAAGCTTTCTTT
NA TRBJ2-5 10 TRBD1 TRBV29-1 CSVERDSYYF TGCAGCGTTGAAAGGGACAGTTACTACTTC
NA TRBJ1-5 13 NA TRBV4-2 CASSQEGGQPQHF TGTGCCAGCAGCCAAGAGGGCGGTCAGCCCCAGCATTTT
NA TRBJ2-7 13 NA TRBV11-2 CASSLDQRNEQYF TGTGCCAGCAGCTTAGATCAGAGGAACGAGCAGTACTTC
NA TRBJ1-3 14 TRBD1 TRBV5-6 CASSLQGFRNTIYF TGTGCCAGCAGCTTACAGGGGTTTAGAAACACCATATATTTT